This T cell receptor (beta chain) was recorded in a study of blood T cell repertoires in COVID-19. Study details: Collection of acute and convalescent COVID-19 samples took place in the United States, Italy and Spain. T cells, B-cell-depleted T cells, or PBMCs provided the cDNA or gDNA that served as material.

Authors' processing steps: How many nucleated cells were present was estimated from reference gene primer amplification. Sequencing was performed with immunoSEQ multiplex PCR; in TCRdb, only in-frame clones are kept and a portion is missing. For V, J and clone size, that table is used; D and trimming come from the DNA. The sample includes about 51,000 clones, around 86% of them seen just once. J gave up 4 bases and V 4 bases, and 7 bases lay outside the gene matches. Germline V gives CDR1 LNHDA, CDR2 SQIVND (reference sequence). This CDR3 has 15 residues. This TCR derives from a human donor with acute or convalescent COVID-19. The donor label of this sample is uncertain. The sample consisted of peripheral blood. The V call is TRBV19, the J call TRBJ2-7; TRBD1 matches at 10 bases. CDR3 coding DNA: TGTGCCAGTAGTAGAAATCGACAGGGGGCTTACGAGCAGTACTTC. This gives the protein CASSRNRQGAYEQYF.